The 6 T cell receptor beta chains below all came from one sample that was sequenced in a study of T cells after yellow fever vaccination. TCRdb redid the calling of the 5' RACE reads with MiXCR, one entry per CDR3 protein. Among 200,000 to 250,000 distinct CDR3 sequences listed, about 3% were seen once. The sequenced sample was CD4+ T cells sorted from PBMCs, obtained 10 days after the yellow fever booster vaccination. All receptors derive from a man between 18 and 29 years old who received the YFV17D yellow fever vaccine.

This clonotype appeared many times. The J gene is TRBJ2-1, the V gene TRBV20-1; TRBD2 matches at 7 bases. The germline V gene has CDR1 DFQATT and CDR2 SNEGSKA (reference sequence). CDR3 length: 17 amino acids. V was pared by 0 bases and J by 0 bases, with 8 bases of the junction left unmatched. This CDR3 reads CSARESSGKSSYNEQFF. The CDR3 nucleotides are TGCAGTGCTAGAGAATCTAGCGGCAAGAGCTCCTACAATGAGCAGTTCTTC.

The chain uses TRBV6-2 or TRBV6-3 and TRBJ2-3; weak D call: TRBD2 (5 bases). CDR1 is MNHEY and CDR2 is SVGEGT in the germline V gene. The CDR3 extends over 12 amino acids. The ends were cut back, 8 bases at V and 6 bases at J, with 12 bases in the middle. The DNA of the CDR3 is TGTGCCAGCGGTCAGACGGGGGATACGCAGTATTTT. Translating it yields CASGQTGDTQYF.

This clonotype was observed many times. The CDR3 region is CASSLDQRGAKDTQYF. CDR3 DNA: TGCGCCAGCAGCTTGGACCAGCGGGGGGCAAAAGATACGCAGTATTTT. The chain has TRBV5-1 and TRBJ2-3, with 9 positions matching TRBD2. The J segment lost 5 bases and the V segment lost 0 bases, leaving 7 bases of the junction unmatched. The germline gives CDR1 SGHRS, CDR2 YFSETQ. This CDR3 has 16 amino acids.

This clonotype was seen only a few times. This chain connects TRBV12-5 to TRBJ2-1; D is perhaps TRBD2 (6 bases). Germline V gene sequence: CDR1 LGHNT, CDR2 FRNRAP. The CDR3 runs 13 residues. Trimming stripped 6 bases from V and 4 bases from J, with 10 bases between. CDR3 coding DNA: TGTGCTAGTGGCAGGACTATTTACAATGAGCAGTTCTTC. Translation: CASGRTIYNEQFF.

In its sample, this clonotype was seen a few times. V and J are TRBV7-2 and TRBJ2-2, with D perhaps assigned TRBD1 or TRBD2 (5 bases each). The V gene's germline CDR1 is SGHTA and CDR2 FQGNSA. The CDR3 totals 16 residues. Deletions cut 2 bases from V and 5 bases from J, with 15 bases between. CDR3 sequence reads: CASSLQSGTPTGELFF. Written as DNA, the CDR3 is TGTGCCAGCAGCTTACAATCCGGGACCCCAACCGGGGAGCTGTTTTTT.

The chain uses TRBV11-2 and TRBJ2-1; D not resolved. With 3 bases removed from V and 0 bases from J, the gap between germline ends came to 15 bases. CDR1 and CDR2 (germline): SGHAT, FQNNGV. The CDR3 covers 17 residues. The CDR3 DNA reads TGTGCCAGCAGCTTTAGCAAGCTCGCGGTCTCCTACAATGAGCAGTTCTTC. Translation gives CASSFSKLAVSYNEQFF.